The present entry profiles one T cell receptor beta chain with its context. The specificity of this receptor is unknown. In this entry, gene names and germline sequences are mouse ones. The read falls 4 residues short of the CDR3 end, and the missing part is taken from the germline J gene. Pooled mouse cutaneous lymph node cells were stained for CD4, CD8alpha, NKG2D, NKG2ACE and other markers, then sorted on a BD Influx. The germline V gene specifies LGHNA as CDR1 and YSYQKL as CDR2. The CDR3 has 15 amino acids, counting the end cysteine and phenylalanine. Part of the CDR3 DNA is given, 33 bases translated from base 1. The V and J ends are trimmed by 0 bases and 0 bases, leaving 6 bases between them. These data are taken from a study of CD8+ T cells in alopecia areata (dated by TCRdb to 2016 to 2019). With respect to the entire study: Skin from C3H/HeJ donors aged about 6-13 months with spontaneous alopecia was grafted onto female C3H/HeJ recipients aged roughly 7-10 weeks. TCRbeta CDR3 regions were amplified by immunoSEQ multiplex PCR using 35 Vbeta forward and 13 Jbeta reverse primers. In humans, TCRbeta sequencing was performed on scalp tissue and on sorted CD4+ and CD8+ peripheral blood T cells from healthy controls and from patients with patchy or totalis/universalis alopecia areata. The study used high-throughput TCRbeta sequencing to examine T cell clonal expansion in alopecia areata, in both the C3H/HeJ mouse model and human patients. Scalp clonality was compared among normal scalp (n=4), patchy alopecia areata scalp (n=8), and alopecia totalis/universalis scalp (n=8). RNA was extracted with the PAXgene miRNA kit for fixed scalp, the miRNeasy kit for PBMCs, and the RNeasy kit for mouse skin.

The protocol used for the library was the immunoSEQ multiplex PCR assay. For TCR sequencing, RNA was extracted from every sample and reverse transcribed into cDNA to serve as template. First-strand cDNA was synthesized using SuperScript III with a 2:1 mix of oligo-dT and random hexamers. Amplification bias was assessed with a synthetic immune receptor repertoire, and residual bias was removed computationally. Libraries were sequenced on Illumina HiSeq with 60 bp reads covering the CDR3, read from J toward V. The authors processed their data as follows. Raw reads were preprocessed for error removal, and CDR3 was defined according to IMGT conventions as running from the conserved cysteine to phenylalanine. Clonality was calculated as 1 minus Shannon entropy normalized by log2 of the number of productive unique TCRs. Whether each scalp clone was CD4 or CD8 was inferred by checking scalp TCRbeta sequences against the CD4 and CD8 repertoires from sorted blood. TCRdb's version of the immuneACCESS table is confined to in-frame rearrangements and falls short of the full clone set. An unresolved V gene accounts for under half of the shortfall where checked; the remainder is of unknown origin. V, J and clone size are taken as reported in that table, and D and trimming were inferred from the DNA itself. The table for this sample lists roughly 260,000 clones, none of them counted only once. Roughly 1.2% of the sample is held by the ten biggest clonotypes.

Beyond this particular receptor, the publication reports: Resident alphabeta T cells in normal human skin are also sequenced, complicating scalp TCR repertoire analysis, unlike mouse skin dominated by gammadelta T cells. Compared with mice, TCR sequences shared between patients were less clear, possibly partly because of HLA diversity across the patient population. Lesional scalp, especially in alopecia totalis/universalis, showed higher clonality and more expanded CD8+ clones than normal scalp, suggesting antigenic drive.

Sequenced sample: CD4+ T cells sorted from a lymph node. This clonotype originated in a C3H/HeJ mouse with alopecia areata. In terms of MHC, this strain is H2-k. The sequence joins TRBV2 to TRBJ2-1, with no confident D gene call. Incomplete CDR3 DNA: TGTGCCAGCAGCCAAGACTACAATAACTATGCT. This encodes CASSQDYNNYA. The CDR3 as a whole reads CASSQDYNNYAEQFF.